This TCR beta chain was sequenced during a study of cytomegalovirus exposure and HLA in healthy donors. PCR amplification relied on 60 Vbeta primers (plus 13 Jbeta primers). Sequencing was performed with immunoSEQ multiplex PCR; in TCRdb, only in-frame clones are kept and a portion is missing. The sample carries some 110,000 clones, under 85% recorded once. Unmatched junction bases numbered 6, after V lost 0 bases and J lost 8 bases. The CDR3 runs 16 residues. Germline V CDR1 and CDR2: SGHDT, YYEEEE. This TCR was recovered from a man in his forties in good health and CMV-seronegative. The sequencing input was PBMCs. The chain combines TRBV5-6 with TRBJ2-1, with 12 bases that match TRBD2. CDR3 nucleotides: TGTGCCAGCAGCTTGGGACTAGCGGGAGATATCGATGAGCAGTTCTTC. Residues: CASSLGLAGDIDEQFF.